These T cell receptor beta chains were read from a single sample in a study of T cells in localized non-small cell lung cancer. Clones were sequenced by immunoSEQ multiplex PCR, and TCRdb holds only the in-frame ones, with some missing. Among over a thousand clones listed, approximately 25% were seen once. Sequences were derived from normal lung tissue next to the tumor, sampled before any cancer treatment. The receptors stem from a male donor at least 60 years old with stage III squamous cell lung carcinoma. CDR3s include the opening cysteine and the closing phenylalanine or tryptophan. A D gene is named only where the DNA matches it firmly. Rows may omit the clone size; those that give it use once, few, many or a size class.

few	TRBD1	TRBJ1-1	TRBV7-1	CASSSTGQAEAFF	TGTGCCAGCAGCTCGACAGGGCAAGCTGAAGCTTTCTTT
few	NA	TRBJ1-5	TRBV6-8	CASSYGVGNQPQHF	TGTGCCAGCAGTTACGGGGTCGGCAATCAGCCCCAGCATTTT
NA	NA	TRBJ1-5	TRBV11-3	CASSLGGYDNQPQHF	TGTGCCAGCAGCTTAGGAGGGTATGACAATCAGCCCCAGCATTTT
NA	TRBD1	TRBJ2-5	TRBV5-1	CASTQGATQETQYF	TGCGCCAGCACCCAGGGGGCTACCCAAGAGACCCAGTACTTC
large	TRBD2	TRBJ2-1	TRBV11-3	CASSLVDSGNNEQFF	TGTGCCAGCAGCTTAGTTGATAGCGGGAACAATGAGCAGTTCTTC
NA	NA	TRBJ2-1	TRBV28	CASRDGYNEQFF	TGTGCCAGCCGGGACGGCTACAATGAGCAGTTCTTC
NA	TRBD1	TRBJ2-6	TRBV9	CASSAQGAGGANVLTF	TGTGCCAGCAGCGCCCAGGGGGCTGGAGGGGCCAACGTCCTGACTTTC
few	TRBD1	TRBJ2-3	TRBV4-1	CASSQDPGQSTDTQYF	TGCGCCAGCAGCCAAGATCCGGGACAGAGCACAGATACGCAGTATTTT
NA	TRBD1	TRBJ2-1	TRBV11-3	CASSPGQGQDYEQFF	TGTGCCAGCAGCCCGGGACAGGGACAAGATTATGAGCAGTTCTTC
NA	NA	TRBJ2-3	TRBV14	CASSQDYPSVGTQYF	TGTGCCAGCAGCCAAGATTACCCATCAGTAGGTACGCAGTATTTT
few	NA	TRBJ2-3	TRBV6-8	CAISGLQGGGLDF	TGTGCCATCAGTGGGCTACAGGGAGGAGGTTTGGATTTT
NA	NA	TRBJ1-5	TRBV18	CASSPRGSNQPQHF	TGTGCCAGCTCACCACGAGGCAGCAATCAGCCCCAGCATTTT
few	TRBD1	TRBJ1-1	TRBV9	CASSVTGVVTEAFF	TGTGCCAGCAGCGTTACAGGGGTCGTCACTGAAGCTTTCTTT
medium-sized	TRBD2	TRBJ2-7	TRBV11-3	CASRPPGLAGEQYF	TGTGCCAGCAGACCGCCTGGACTAGCGGGCGAGCAGTACTTC
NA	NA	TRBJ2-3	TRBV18	CASSPGLKAWADTQYF	TGTGCCAGCTCACCAGGACTGAAAGCCTGGGCGGATACGCAGTATTTT
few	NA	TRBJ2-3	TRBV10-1	CASSGQATDTQYF	TGCGCCAGCAGTGGACAGGCCACAGATACGCAGTATTTT
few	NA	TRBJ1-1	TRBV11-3	CASSPLGLNTEAFF	TGTGCCAGCAGCCCTCTAGGACTGAACACTGAAGCTTTCTTT
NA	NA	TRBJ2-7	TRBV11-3	CASSLEDPGDYEQYF	TGTGCCAGCAGCTTAGAAGATCCAGGCGACTACGAGCAGTACTTC
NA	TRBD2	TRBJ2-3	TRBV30	CAWSTTASRGGFFGQYF	TGTGCCTGGAGCACCACCGCGAGTCGGGGGGGTTTCTTTGGGCAGTATTTT
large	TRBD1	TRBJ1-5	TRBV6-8	CAAGGQDPWDQPQHF	TGTGCCGCCGGAGGACAGGATCCTTGGGATCAGCCCCAGCATTTT
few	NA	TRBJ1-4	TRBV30	CAWTDGTTNEKLFF	TGTGCCTGGACGGACGGAACAACTAATGAAAAACTGTTTTTT
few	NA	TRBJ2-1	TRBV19	CASMTPDATEQFF	TGTGCCAGTATGACACCTGATGCCACTGAGCAGTTCTTC
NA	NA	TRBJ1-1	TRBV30	CACGPGHTEAFF	TGTGCCTGCGGACCGGGACACACTGAAGCTTTCTTT
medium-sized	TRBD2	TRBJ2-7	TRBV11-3	CASSFSGTLSHEQYF	TGTGCCAGCAGCTTTAGCGGGACTTTGTCTCACGAGCAGTACTTC
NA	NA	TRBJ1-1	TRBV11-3	CASSPGQHGNTEAFF	TGTGCCAGCAGCCCCGGACAGCATGGGAACACTGAAGCTTTCTTT
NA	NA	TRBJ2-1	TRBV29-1	CSVVPGAYEQFF	TGCAGCGTTGTCCCCGGGGCGTATGAGCAGTTCTTC
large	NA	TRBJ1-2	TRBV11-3	CASSLPGGVNYGYTF	TGTGCCAGCAGTCTACCAGGAGGGGTCAACTATGGCTACACCTTC
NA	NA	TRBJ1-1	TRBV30	CAWSVTYMNTEAFF	TGTGCCTGGAGTGTAACTTACATGAACACTGAAGCTTTCTTT
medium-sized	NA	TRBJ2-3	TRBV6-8	CASSYQPASTDTQYF	TGTGCCAGCAGTTACCAGCCAGCTAGCACAGATACGCAGTATTTT